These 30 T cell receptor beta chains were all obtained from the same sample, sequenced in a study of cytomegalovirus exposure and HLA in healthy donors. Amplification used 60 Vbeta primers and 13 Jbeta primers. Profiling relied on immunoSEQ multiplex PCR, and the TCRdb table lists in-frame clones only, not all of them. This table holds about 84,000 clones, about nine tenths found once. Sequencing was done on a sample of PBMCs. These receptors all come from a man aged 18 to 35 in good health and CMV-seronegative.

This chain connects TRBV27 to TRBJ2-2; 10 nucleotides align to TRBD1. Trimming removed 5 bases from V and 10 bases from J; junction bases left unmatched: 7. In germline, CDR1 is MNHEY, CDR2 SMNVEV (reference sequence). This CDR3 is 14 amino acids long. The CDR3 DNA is TGTGCCAGCAGTCTGAGGACAGGGGGTGTGGAGCTGTTTTTT. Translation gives CASSLRTGGVELFF.

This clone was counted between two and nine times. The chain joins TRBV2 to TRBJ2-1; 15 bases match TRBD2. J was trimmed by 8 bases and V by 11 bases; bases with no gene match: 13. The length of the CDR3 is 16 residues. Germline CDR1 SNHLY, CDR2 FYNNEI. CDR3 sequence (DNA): TGTGCCGGCAACGGGCGGGGACTAGCGGGAGGCGATGAGCAGTTCTTC. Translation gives CAGNGRGLAGGDEQFF.

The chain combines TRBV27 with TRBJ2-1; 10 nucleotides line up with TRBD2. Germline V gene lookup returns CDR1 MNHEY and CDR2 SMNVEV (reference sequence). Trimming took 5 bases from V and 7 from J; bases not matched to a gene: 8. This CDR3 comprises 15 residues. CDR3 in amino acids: CASSPLAGVTNEQFF. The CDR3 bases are TGTGCCAGCAGTCCCCTAGCGGGAGTGACGAATGAGCAGTTCTTC.

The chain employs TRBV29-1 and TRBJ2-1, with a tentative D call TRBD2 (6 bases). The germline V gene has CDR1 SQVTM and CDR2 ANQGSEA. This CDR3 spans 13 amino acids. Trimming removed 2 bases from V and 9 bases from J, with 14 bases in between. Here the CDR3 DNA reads TGCAGCGTTGAACTAACTAGCAGAGGTGAGCAGTTCTTC. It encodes CSVELTSRGEQFF.

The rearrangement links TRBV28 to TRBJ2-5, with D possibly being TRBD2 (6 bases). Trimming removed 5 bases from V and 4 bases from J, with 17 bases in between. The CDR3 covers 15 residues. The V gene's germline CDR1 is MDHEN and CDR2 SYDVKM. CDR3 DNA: TGTGCCAGCAGTCCCATCGGGGGAGCTTTAGAGACCCAGTACTTC. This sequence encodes CASSPIGGALETQYF.

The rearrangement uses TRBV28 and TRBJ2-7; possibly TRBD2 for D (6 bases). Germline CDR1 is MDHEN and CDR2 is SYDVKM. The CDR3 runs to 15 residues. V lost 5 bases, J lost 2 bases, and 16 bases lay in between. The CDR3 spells CASSTVGRGTYEQYF. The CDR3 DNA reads TGTGCCAGCAGTACTGTAGGGCGGGGTACCTACGAGCAGTACTTC.

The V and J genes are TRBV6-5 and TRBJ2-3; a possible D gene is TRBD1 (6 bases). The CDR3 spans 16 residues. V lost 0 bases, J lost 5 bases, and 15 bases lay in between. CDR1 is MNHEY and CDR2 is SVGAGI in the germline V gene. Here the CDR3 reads CASSYSLRGNLDTQYF. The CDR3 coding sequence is TGTGCCAGCAGTTACTCTTTGAGGGGGAACTTAGATACGCAGTATTTT.

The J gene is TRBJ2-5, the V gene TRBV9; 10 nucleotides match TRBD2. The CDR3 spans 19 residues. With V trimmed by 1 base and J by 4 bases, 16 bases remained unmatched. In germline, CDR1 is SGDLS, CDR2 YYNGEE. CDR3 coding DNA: TGTGCCAGCAGCGTAATAGCGGGAGGCCCCGGGAGTAATTCAGAGACCCAGTACTTC. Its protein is CASSVIAGGPGSNSETQYF.

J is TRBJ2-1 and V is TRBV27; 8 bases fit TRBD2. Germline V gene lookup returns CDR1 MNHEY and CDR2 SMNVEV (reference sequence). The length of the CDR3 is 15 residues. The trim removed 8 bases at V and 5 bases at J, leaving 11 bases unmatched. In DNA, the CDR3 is TGTGCCAGCGGGGTACGACTAGCGCTTAACAATGAGCAGTTCTTC. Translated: CASGVRLALNNEQFF.

CDR3 in amino acids: CASSRETSGSFNEQFF. CDR3 bases: TGCGCCAGCAGCCGAGAAACTAGCGGGAGTTTCAATGAGCAGTTCTTC. This sequence joins TRBV4-1 and TRBJ2-1, with 11 bases matching TRBD2. The germline gives CDR1 MGHRA, CDR2 YSYEKL. The CDR3 totals 16 residues. The V gene end was trimmed by 4 bases and the J gene end by 6 bases; junction bases not matched to a gene: 8.

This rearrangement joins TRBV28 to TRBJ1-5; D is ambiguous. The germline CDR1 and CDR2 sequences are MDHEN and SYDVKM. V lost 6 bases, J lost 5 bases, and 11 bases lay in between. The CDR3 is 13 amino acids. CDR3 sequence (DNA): TGTGCCAGCAGATTGTATCCCGATCAGCCCCAGCATTTT. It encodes CASRLYPDQPQHF.

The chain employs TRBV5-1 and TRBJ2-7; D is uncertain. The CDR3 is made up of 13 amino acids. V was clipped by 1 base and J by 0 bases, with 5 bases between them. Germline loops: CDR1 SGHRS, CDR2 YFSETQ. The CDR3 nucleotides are TGCGCCAGCAGCTTGCGGTCCTCCTACGAGCAGTACTTC. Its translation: CASSLRSSYEQYF.

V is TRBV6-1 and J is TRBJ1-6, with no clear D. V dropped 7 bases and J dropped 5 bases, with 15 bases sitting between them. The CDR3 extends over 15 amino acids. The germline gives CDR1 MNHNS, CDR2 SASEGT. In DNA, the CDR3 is TGTGCCAGCAACCCCTTGTCTCAGAATAATTCACCCCTCCACTTT. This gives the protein CASNPLSQNNSPLHF.

The CDR3 nucleotides read TGTGCCAGCAGGCCAACTACGGGGGGCCCTGAAGCTTTCTTT. Translation: CASRPTTGGPEAFF. The chain is built from TRBV6-5 and TRBJ1-1; D may be TRBD1 (6 bases). The ends were cut back, 6 bases at V and 6 bases at J, with 17 bases in the middle. CDR1 and CDR2 (germline): MNHEY, SVGAGI. This CDR3 contains 14 residues.

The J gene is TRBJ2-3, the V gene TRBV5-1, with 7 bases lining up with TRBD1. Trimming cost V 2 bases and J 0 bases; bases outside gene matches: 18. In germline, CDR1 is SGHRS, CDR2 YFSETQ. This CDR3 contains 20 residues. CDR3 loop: CASSFSAGGLRTKSTDTQYF. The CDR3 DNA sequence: TGCGCCAGCAGCTTTTCGGCAGGGGGTTTACGGACAAAGAGCACAGATACGCAGTATTTT.

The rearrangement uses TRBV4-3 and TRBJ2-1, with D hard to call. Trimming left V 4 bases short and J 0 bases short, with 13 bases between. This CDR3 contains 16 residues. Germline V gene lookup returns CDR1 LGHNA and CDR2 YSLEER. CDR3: CASSRSWSPSYNEQFF. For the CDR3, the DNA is TGCGCCAGCAGCCGGAGCTGGTCCCCCTCCTACAATGAGCAGTTCTTC.

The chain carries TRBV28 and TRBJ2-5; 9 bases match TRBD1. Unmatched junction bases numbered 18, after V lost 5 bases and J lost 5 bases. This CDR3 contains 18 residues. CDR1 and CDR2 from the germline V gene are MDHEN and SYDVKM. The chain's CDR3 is CASSPGQGIGNFWETQYF. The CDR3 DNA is TGTGCCAGCAGTCCGGGACAGGGAATTGGTAATTTCTGGGAGACCCAGTACTTC.

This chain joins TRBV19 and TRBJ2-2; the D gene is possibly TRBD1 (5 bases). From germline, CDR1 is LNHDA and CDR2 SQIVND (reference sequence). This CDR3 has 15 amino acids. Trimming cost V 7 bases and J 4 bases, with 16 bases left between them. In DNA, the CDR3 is TGTGCCAGTACCCCCCCCGACAGACGCACCGGGGAGCTGTTTTTT. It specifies CASTPPDRRTGELFF.

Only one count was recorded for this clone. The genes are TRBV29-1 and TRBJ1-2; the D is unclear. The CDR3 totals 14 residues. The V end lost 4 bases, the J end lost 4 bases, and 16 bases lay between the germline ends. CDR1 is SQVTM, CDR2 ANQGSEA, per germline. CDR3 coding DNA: TGCAGCGTTGGCCCCTCCGACGGGAGCTATGGCTACACCTTC. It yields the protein CSVGPSDGSYGYTF.

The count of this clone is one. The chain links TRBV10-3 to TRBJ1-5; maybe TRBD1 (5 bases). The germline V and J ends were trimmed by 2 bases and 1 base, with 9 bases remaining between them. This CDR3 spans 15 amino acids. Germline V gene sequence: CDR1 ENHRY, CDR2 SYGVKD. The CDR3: CAISEGRGSNQPQHF. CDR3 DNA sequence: TGTGCCATCAGTGAGGGGAGGGGAAGCAATCAGCCCCAGCATTTT.

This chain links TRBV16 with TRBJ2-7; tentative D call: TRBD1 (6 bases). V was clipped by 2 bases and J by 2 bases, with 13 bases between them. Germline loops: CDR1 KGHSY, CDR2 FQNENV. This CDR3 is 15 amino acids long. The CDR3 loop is CASSQAAGVAYEQYF. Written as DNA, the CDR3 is TGTGCCAGCAGCCAAGCCGCAGGGGTTGCCTACGAGCAGTACTTC.

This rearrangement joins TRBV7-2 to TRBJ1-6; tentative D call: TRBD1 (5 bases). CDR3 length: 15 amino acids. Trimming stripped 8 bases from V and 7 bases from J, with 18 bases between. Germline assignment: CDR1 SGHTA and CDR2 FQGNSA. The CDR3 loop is CASRPAGVANSPLHF. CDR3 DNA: TGTGCCAGCCGGCCGGCGGGGGTTGCGAATTCACCCCTCCACTTT.

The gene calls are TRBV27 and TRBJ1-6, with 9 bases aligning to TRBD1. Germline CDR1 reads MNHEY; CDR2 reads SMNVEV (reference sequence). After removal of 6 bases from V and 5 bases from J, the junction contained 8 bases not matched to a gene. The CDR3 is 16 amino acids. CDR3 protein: CASRSPGTGNNSPLHF. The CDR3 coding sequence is TGTGCCAGCAGATCGCCCGGGACAGGGAATAATTCACCCCTCCACTTT.

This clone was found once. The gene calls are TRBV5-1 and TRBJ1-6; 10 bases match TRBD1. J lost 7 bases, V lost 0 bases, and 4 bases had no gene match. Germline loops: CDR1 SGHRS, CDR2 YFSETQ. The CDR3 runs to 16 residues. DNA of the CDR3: TGCGCCAGCAGCTTGGTTCCGGGACAGGGGAATTCACCCCTCCACTTT. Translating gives CASSLVPGQGNSPLHF.

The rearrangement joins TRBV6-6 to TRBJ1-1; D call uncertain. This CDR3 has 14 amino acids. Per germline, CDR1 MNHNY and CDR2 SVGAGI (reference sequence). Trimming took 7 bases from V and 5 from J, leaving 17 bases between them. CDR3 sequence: CASNQRGPRTEAFF. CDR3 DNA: TGTGCCAGCAACCAAAGAGGGCCGAGGACTGAAGCTTTCTTT.

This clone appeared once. CDR3 sequence (DNA): TGTGCCAGCAGTGACTCCAGGGGTAGCGGGATCCGTAGAAACAATGAGCAGTTCTTC. Translation gives CASSDSRGSGIRRNNEQFF. J is TRBJ2-1 and V is TRBV6-4; 8 bases match TRBD2. Trimming cost V 0 bases and J 5 bases; bases outside gene matches: 15. The CDR3 covers 19 residues. CDR1 and CDR2 from the germline V gene are MRHNA and SNTAGT.

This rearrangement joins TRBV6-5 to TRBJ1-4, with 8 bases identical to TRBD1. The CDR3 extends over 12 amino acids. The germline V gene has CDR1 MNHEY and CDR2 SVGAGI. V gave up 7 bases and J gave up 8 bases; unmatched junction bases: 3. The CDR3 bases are TGTGCCAGCATGAACAGGGGGGAAAAACTGTTTTTT. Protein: CASMNRGEKLFF.

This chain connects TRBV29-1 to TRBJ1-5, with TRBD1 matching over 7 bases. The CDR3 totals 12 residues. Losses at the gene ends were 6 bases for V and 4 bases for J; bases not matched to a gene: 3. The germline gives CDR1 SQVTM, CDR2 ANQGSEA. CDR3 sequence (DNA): TGCAGCGTCGGGACAGCAAATCAGCCCCAGCATTTT. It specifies CSVGTANQPQHF.

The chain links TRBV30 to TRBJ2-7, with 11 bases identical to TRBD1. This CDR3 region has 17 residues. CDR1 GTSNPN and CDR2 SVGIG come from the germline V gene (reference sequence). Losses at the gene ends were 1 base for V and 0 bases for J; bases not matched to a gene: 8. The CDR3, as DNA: TGTGCCTGGAGTGACCACCTAGGACAGGGGGCCTCCTACGAGCAGTACTTC. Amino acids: CAWSDHLGQGASYEQYF.

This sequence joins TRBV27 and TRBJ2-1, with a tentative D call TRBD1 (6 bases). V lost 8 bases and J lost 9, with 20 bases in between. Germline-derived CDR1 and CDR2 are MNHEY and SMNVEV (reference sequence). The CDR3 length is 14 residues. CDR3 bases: TGTGCCAGCTCCACGGACTGGGGGCTGGTTGAGCAGTTCTTC. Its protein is CASSTDWGLVEQFF.